This T cell receptor (beta chain) was documented in a study of T cells in Graves' hyperthyroidism and ophthalmopathy. Background on the study: Peripheral blood samples were taken at initial diagnosis, prior to any treatment.

The germline V and J ends were trimmed by 12 bases and 4 bases, with 17 bases remaining between them. In germline, CDR1 is KGHDR, CDR2 SFDVKD. The CDR3 contains 13 residues. Findings and caveats of the study: Prediction of ophthalmopathy progression came a median roughly 6.4 months pre-onset. In the blood, most expanded thyroid clonotypes above 0.001 appeared as well.

This clonotype has a handful of counts. Its antigen is as yet unknown. Disease duration was under 3 months in the ophthalmopathy patients, who also had a Clinical Activity Score of at least 3 and a NOSPECS grade of at least 4. Amplification targeted TCR beta CDR3 regions from RNA transcripts. A first-round RT-PCR of the TCR CDR3 used the HTBI primer set. Via MiXCR, TCRdb re-called the multiplex PCR reads, giving one row per CDR3 protein. Here the sample spans approximately 350,000 distinct CDR3 sequences, about 15% being singletons. The sequenced material came from blood. The chain employs TRBV24-1 and TRBJ1-1, with D possibly TRBD1 on 5 matching bases. The source is a woman in her sixties or seventies with Graves' ophthalmopathy. CDR3 sequence: CASRGGLGTEAFF. DNA for the CDR3: TGTGCCTCCCGGGGGGGTCTTGGCACTGAAGCTTTCTTT.